This is a list of T cell receptor beta chains from one sample in a study of blood T cell repertoires in COVID-19. This table comes from immunoSEQ multiplex PCR, and its TCRdb copy is limited to in-frame clones, with some not included. The sample yields some 290,000 clones, about 90% seen once. Sequencing was carried out using peripheral blood. The origin of the receptors is a woman between 25 and 40 years old with COVID-19, enrolled during active disease. Both conserved end residues are part of each CDR3. Clone size appears in some rows only: once, few, many, or a class for an expanded clone.

size | J | V | CDR3
. | TRBJ2-2 | TRBV9 | CASSGRLAGGKAGELFF
. | TRBJ2-7 | TRBV7-9 | CASSLGRLGPRYEQYF
. | TRBJ2-3 | TRBV10-3 | CAISESLAGGPGADTQYF
. | TRBJ2-1 | TRBV24-1 | CATSEKGAGFYNEQFF
. | TRBJ2-7 | TRBV29-1 | CSVTPPGTGVSYEQYF
few | TRBJ2-7 | TRBV7-9 | CASSLGLSADSYEQYF
. | TRBJ2-7 | TRBV27 | CASSLGAPYEQYF
. | TRBJ2-1 | TRBV19 | CASSGDREAYNEQFF
. | TRBJ2-2 | TRBV10-3 | CAISGRTSGRFNTGELFF
. | TRBJ1-5 | TRBV30 | CAWSRGRGLDQPQHF
. | TRBJ2-1 | TRBV27 | CASSSPITGRNEQFF
. | TRBJ2-1 | TRBV7-2 | CASSLVRLAVYNEQFF
. | TRBJ2-7 | TRBV3-1/TRBV3-2 | CASRRLAGVGEQYF
. | TRBJ1-1 | TRBV2 | CASSTSQGEDTEAFF
. | TRBJ2-5 | TRBV19 | CASSPERMETQYF
. | TRBJ1-1 | TRBV6-4 | CASSEEGGAEAFF
once | TRBJ2-2 | TRBV19 | CASSRGRSNTGELFF
. | TRBJ1-4 | TRBV3-1/TRBV3-2 | CASSQGRWGLLNEKLFF
. | TRBJ2-3 | TRBV5-6 | CASSLLLPGTGSTDTQYF
. | TRBJ2-7 | TRBV7-4 | CASSLEQDYEQYF
. | TRBJ2-3 | TRBV19 | CASTAGRQSTDTQYF
. | TRBJ2-5 | TRBV9 | CASSLTGTGVGETQYF
. | TRBJ2-4 | TRBV27 | CASSPYSGQTLAKNIQYF
few | TRBJ2-7 | TRBV5-1 | CASSRAGLAETYEQYF
. | TRBJ2-1 | TRBV10-3 | CAISEYERGSYNEQFF
. | TRBJ1-5 | TRBV6-5 | CASRQTGGSNQPQHF
. | TRBJ2-2 | TRBV6-1 | CASSEGPGGGTGELFF
. | TRBJ2-1 | TRBV7-9 | CASTSLENEQFF
. | TRBJ2-3 | TRBV3-1/TRBV3-2 | CASSPLAGGGDTQYF
. | TRBJ1-2 | TRBV19 | CASSTGEGLRGYTF
. | TRBJ2-7 | TRBV14 | CASSQYRTLTYEQYF
. | TRBJ1-2 | TRBV19 | CASTTNSGYTF
. | TRBJ2-7 | TRBV5-1 | CASSHTSGRGDEQYF
. | TRBJ1-3 | TRBV5-1 | CASSLAGGQGTYSGNTIYF
. | TRBJ2-1 | TRBV29-1 | CSVVFDTLSYNEQFF
. | TRBJ1-4 | TRBV5-4 | CASSRETTNEKLFF
. | TRBJ2-7 | TRBV29-1 | CSALGQREHEQYF
. | TRBJ1-5 | TRBV19 | CASNKGAGQPQHF
. | TRBJ1-1 | TRBV29-1 | CSVVRGALSPEAFF
. | TRBJ2-3 | TRBV6-6 | CASSHRSGLAGGPFSTDTQYF
. | TRBJ2-7 | TRBV10-2 | CASSERGEGYEQYF
. | TRBJ1-5 | TRBV7-8 | CASSLADRPQPQHF
. | TRBJ2-7 | TRBV9 | CASSPGGSLYEQYF
. | TRBJ2-5 | TRBV7-9 | CASSPGYQETQYF
. | TRBJ2-3 | TRBV19 | CASSSGRVADTQYF
once | TRBJ1-2 | TRBV5-1 | CASSDPTNLYGYTF
. | TRBJ2-6 | TRBV30 | CAWSVGAVGANVLTF
. | TRBJ2-1 | TRBV24-1 | CATSVQGAVNEQFF
. | TRBJ2-5 | TRBV19 | CASSITQGTGETQYF
once | TRBJ1-4 | TRBV7-2 | CASSLTGSTNEKLFF
. | TRBJ1-4 | TRBV7-2 | CASSARTAGEKLFF
. | TRBJ1-2 | TRBV19 | CASSIDSGRLNYGYTF
. | TRBJ1-1 | TRBV19 | CASSIPNRGAGEAFF